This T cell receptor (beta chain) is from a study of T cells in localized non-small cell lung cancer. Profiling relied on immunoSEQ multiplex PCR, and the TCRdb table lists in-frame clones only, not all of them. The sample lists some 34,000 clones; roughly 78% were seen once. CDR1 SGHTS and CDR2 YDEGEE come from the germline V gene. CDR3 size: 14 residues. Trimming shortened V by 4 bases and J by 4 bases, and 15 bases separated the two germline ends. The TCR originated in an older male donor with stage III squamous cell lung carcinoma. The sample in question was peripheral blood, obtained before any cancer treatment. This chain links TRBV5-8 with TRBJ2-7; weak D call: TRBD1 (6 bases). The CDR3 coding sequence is TGTGCCAGCAGCCTACAGGGTCCCCAGTACGAGCAGTACTTC. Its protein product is CASSLQGPQYEQYF.